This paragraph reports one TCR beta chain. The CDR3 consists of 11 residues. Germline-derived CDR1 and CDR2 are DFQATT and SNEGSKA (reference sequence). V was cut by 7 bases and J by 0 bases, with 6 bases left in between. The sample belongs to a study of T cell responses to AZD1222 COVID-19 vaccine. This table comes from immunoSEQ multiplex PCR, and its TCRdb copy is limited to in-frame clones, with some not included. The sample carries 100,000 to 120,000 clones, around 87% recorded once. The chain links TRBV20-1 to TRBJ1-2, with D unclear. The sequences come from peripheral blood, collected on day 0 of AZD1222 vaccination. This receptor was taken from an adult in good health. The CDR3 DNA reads TGCAGTGTAACCTCTAACTATGGCTACACCTTC. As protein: CSVTSNYGYTF.